This section outlines one TCR beta chain sequence together with its context. No antigen is known for it. Blood CD4+ CD25-high CD127-low regulatory T cells supplied the genomic DNA template. These data are taken from a study of regulatory and conventional T cells in RAG deficiency. Generated by immunoSEQ multiplex PCR, the TCRdb table keeps only in-frame clones and is missing some. This sample yields around 10,000 clones, of which around 90% are seen a single time; around 1.2% belongs to the top ten. This CDR3 has 14 amino acids. Unmatched junction bases numbered 6, after V lost 8 bases and J lost 7 bases. From germline, CDR1 is SNHLY and CDR2 FYNNEI. Study-wide points: Control T-cell subsets had markedly higher Shannon entropy and lower Simpson indices than RAG-deficient patients.

These same data were also listed under a study on regulatory T cells. Per that study: The PCR used 52 TRBV and 13 TRBJ primers.

The specimen was Tregs sorted from blood. The gene calls are TRBV2 and TRBJ1-4; 11 bases match TRBD1. The receptor's source is a human donor in good health. The CDR3 sequence is CASGRDRGSEKLFF. CDR3 nucleotide sequence: TGTGCCAGCGGAAGGGACAGGGGGTCTGAAAAACTGTTTTTT.